The clone carrying this T cell receptor (beta chain) was recorded many times. These data belong to a study of low-dose radiotherapy and immunotherapy resistance in tumors. Germline lookup yields CDR1 SGHTA and CDR2 FQGNSA. The ends were cut back, 4 bases at V and 5 bases at J, with 17 bases in the middle. CDR3 length equals 15 residues. Covering alpha and beta chains, TRAV- and TRBV-specific primers were used for the first-strand cDNA. TCR amplification ran roughly 21 PCR cycles using constant-region and V-primer adapter primers. A single record per CDR3 protein comes from TCRdb applying MiXCR to the reads. Found here are 100,000 or so distinct CDR3 sequences, more than 20% of them singletons; the top ten hold about 4%. Time point here: after trial treatment. As for treatment: LDRT plus nivolumab, ipilimumab, low-dose cyclophosphamide and aspirin (RACIN trial).

This TCR came from a male donor with prostate cancer. The rearrangement links TRBV7-2 to TRBJ2-5; D not resolved. Here the sequenced sample was PBMCs, taken after low-dose radiotherapy plus immunotherapy. The CDR3: CASSSSPNRVETQYF. For the CDR3, the DNA is TGTGCCAGCAGCTCTTCACCCAATAGGGTGGAGACCCAGTACTTC.